Given below is one TCR beta chain in context. There is no known antigen for this receptor. No much larger clonotype is one base removed from it; base qualities were not supplied. The data originate from a study of blood T cell repertoires in COVID-19 (dated by TCRdb to about 2020). Background for the entire study: The collaborator samples originated in the United States, Italy and Spain and spanned the acute and convalescent phases of COVID-19. A freely available public database, intended as a resource for researchers studying the immune response to SARS-CoV-2, is where the repertoires were released. Nearly every sample came with metadata listing a de-identified subject ID, COVID-19 status, age in years and sex. Subjects who had been exposed to COVID-19, were actively infected with it, or had recovered from it provided the deeply sampled blood TCRbeta repertoires that made up the dataset. HLA class I and class II types, where available, came from metadata supplied by the sample provider rather than from assay-based typing. The samples were drawn from the first 160 participants of the ongoing ImmuneRACE study and from 1,254 subjects provided by 6 global collaborators. The material from the prospective study consisted of cDNA or gDNA derived from T cells, B-cell-depleted T cells, or PBMCs. Study-wide findings and limitations: How much clinical and demographic metadata was included differed by source and by participant, and the metadata was provided uncurated.

The collaborating institutions used their own protocols to collect whole blood in K2EDTA tubes. For TCRbeta analysis, collaborators shipped samples in one of three forms: frozen whole blood, isolated PBMCs, or DNA extracted from either of those sample types. TCRbeta CDR3 regions were amplified from genomic DNA by means of the immunoSEQ Assay, a bias-controlled multiplex PCR. For the original study's pipeline: Nucleated cell counts per sample were estimated from amplification of reference gene primers within the assay. To quantify the absolute abundance of each unique TCRbeta CDR3 rearrangement, sequence reads were collapsed and filtered. Productive Simpson clonality was computed per sample as the square root of Simpson's diversity index over productive rearrangements. TCRdb mirrors the immuneACCESS table, restricted to in-frame sequences. Some clones are absent from its copies; in checked studies, under half trace to an unresolved V gene, and the reason for the others is unknown. D and trimming were read from the DNA, whereas the V and J calls and clone size are those reported in that table. The sample contains around 42,000 clones, about 80% of them found a single time. The ten largest make up around 40% of the sample.

The junction shows trimming of 4 bases on V and 0 bases on J, plus 7 bases between the germline ends. From its cysteine to its phenylalanine, the CDR3 spans 15 amino acids. Kept here is only the CDR3 DNA, which spans 45 bases and is read in frame from base 1. Looking up the germline V gene yields CDR1 SNHLY and CDR2 FYNNEI. Sequencing was performed on peripheral blood. The rearrangement combines TRBV2 with TRBJ1-6; the D gene remains uncertain. The TCR comes from a man aged 80 or over with active or convalescent COVID-19. The DNA sequence is as follows: TGTGCCAGCAGTGTACAGAGCTCCTATAATTCACCCCTCCACTTT. Its translation reads: CASSVQSSYNSPLHF.